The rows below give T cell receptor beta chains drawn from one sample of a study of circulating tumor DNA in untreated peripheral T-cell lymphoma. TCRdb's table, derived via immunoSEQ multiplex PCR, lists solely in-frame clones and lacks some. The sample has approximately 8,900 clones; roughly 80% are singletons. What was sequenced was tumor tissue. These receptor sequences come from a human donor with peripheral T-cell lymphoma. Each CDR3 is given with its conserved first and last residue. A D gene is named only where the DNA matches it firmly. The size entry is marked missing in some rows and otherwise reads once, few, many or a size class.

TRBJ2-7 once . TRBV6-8 TGTGCCATCAGCACGGGACTTGATCACTACGAGCAGTACTTC CAISTGLDHYEQYF
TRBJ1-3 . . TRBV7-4 TGTGCCAGCAGCTTATTGGCAGTCACTACAGAGTCAAGAAACACCATATATTTT CASSLLAVTTESRNTIYF
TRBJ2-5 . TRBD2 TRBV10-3 TGTGCCACCCAGCAATTTCTAGCGGGTCAAGAGATCCAGTACTTC CATQQFLAGQEIQYF
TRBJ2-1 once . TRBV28 TGTGCCAGCAGTTTGGGCATCGCTGGGCAGTTCTTC CASSLGIAGQFF
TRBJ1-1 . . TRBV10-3 TGTGCCATCAGTACTGTAGGGGAAGAAGCTTTCTTT CAISTVGEEAFF
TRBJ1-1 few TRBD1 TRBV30 TGTGCCTGGAGGGGACAGGGGAGAGCTGAAGCTTTCTTT CAWRGQGRAEAFF
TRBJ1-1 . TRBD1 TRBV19 TGTGCCAGTAGTATCTCACACAGGGGCGAGAACACTGAAGCTTTCTTT CASSISHRGENTEAFF
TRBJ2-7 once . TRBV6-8 TGTGCCAGCAGAGCCATTGACAGCTACGAGCAGTACTTC CASRAIDSYEQYF
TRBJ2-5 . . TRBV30 TGTGCCTGGAGGGGTTCCCGGGACCAGTACTTC CAWRGSRDQYF
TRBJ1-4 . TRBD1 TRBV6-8 TGTGCCAGCAGTCAGCTATCTTTAGGACAGGGTCCCGATGAAAAACTGTTTTTT CASSQLSLGQGPDEKLFF
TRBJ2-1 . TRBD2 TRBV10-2 TGCGCCAGCGGGGACTACTACAATGAGCAGTTCTTC CASGDYYNEQFF
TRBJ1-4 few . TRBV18 TGTGCCAGCTCACCGGACGGGAATGAAAAACTGTTTTTT CASSPDGNEKLFF
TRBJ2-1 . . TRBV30 TGTGCCTGGAGTAGGGGGACGAGGGGTGTGGAGCAGTTCTTC CAWSRGTRGVEQFF
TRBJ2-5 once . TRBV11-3 TGTGCCAGCAGCCAAGTCGCGGGGAACCAAGAGACCCAGTACTTC CASSQVAGNQETQYF
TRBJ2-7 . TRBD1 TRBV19 TGTGCCAGTAGCTTAAGTCCTGGACAGGGTTACGAGCAGTACTTC CASSLSPGQGYEQYF
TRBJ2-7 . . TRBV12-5 TGTGCTAGTGGTTTGGACATAGGAGGCTACGAGCAGTACTTC CASGLDIGGYEQYF
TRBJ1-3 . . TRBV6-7 TGTGCCAGCAGTTACTCGTCAGGGGACCCTGGAAACACCATATATTTT CASSYSSGDPGNTIYF
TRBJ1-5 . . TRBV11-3 TGTGCCAGCAGCTTAGAGGGGACGAGCAATCAGCCCCAGCATTTT CASSLEGTSNQPQHF
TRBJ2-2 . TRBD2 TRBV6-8 TGTGCCAGCAGGGAAGAACCGGGACTAGCGGGGAGCTACACCGGGGAGCTGTTTTTT CASREEPGLAGSYTGELFF
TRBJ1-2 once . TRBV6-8 TGTGCCAGCAGCGTCGGAGAGAACTATGGCTACACCTTC CASSVGENYGYTF
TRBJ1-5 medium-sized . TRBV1 TGCACCAGCAGTGAGCCGTCCTTCAATCAGCCCCAGCATTTT CTSSEPSFNQPQHF
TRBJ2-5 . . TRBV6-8 TGTGCCAGCAGCCAGGGGAGAGTAGAGACCCAGTACTTC CASSQGRVETQYF